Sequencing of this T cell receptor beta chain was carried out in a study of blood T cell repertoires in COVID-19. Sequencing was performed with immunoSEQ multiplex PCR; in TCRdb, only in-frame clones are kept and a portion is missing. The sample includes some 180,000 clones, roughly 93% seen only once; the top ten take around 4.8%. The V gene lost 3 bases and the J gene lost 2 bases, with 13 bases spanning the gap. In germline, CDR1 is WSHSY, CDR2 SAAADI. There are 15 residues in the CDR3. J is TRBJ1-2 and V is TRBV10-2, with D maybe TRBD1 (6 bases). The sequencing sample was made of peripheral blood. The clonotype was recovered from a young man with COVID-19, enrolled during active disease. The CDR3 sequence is CASSDRGGRNYGYTF. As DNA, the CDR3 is TGCGCCAGCAGTGACCGAGGGGGTAGGAACTATGGCTACACCTTC.